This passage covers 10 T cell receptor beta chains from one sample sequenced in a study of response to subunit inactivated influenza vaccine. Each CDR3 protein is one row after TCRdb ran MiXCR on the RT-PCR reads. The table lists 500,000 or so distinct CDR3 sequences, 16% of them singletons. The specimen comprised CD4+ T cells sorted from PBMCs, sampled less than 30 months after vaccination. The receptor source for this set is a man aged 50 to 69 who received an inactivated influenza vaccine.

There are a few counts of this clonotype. The CDR3 here is CSARARDSTDTQYF. For the CDR3, the DNA is TGCAGTGCTAGGGCGAGGGACAGCACAGATACGCAGTATTTT. The rearrangement uses TRBV20-1 and TRBJ2-3, with D possibly called TRBD1 or TRBD2 (5 bases each). The germline V gene encodes CDR1 DFQATT and CDR2 SNEGSKA (reference sequence). The V end was cut by 3 bases, the J end by 0 bases, with 10 bases between. This CDR3 is 14 amino acids long.

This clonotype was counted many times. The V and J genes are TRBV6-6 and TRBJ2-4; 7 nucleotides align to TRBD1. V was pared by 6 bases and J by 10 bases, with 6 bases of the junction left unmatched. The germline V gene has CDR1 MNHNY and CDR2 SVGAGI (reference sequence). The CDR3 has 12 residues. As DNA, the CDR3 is TGTGCCAGCAGATCCCCACAGGGGATTCAGTACTTC. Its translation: CASRSPQGIQYF.

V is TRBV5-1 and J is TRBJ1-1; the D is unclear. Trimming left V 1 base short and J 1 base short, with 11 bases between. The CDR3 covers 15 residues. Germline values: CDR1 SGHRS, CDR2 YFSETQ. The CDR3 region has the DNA TGCGCCAGCAGCTTGTTGGGCAGGACGAACACTGAAGCTTTCTTT. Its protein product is CASSLLGRTNTEAFF.

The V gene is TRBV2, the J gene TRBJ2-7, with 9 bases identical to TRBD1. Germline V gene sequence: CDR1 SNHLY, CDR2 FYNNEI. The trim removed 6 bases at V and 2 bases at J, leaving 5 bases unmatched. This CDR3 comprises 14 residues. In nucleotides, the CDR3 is TGTGCCAGCAGGGGGACAGGGCGCCCCTACGAGCAGTACTTC. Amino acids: CASRGTGRPYEQYF.

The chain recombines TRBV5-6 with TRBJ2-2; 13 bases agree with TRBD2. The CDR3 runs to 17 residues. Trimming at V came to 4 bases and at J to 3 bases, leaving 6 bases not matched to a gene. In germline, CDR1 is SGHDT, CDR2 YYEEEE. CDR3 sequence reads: CASSRTGLAGDTGELFF. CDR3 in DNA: TGTGCCAGCAGCCGAACAGGACTAGCGGGGGACACCGGGGAGCTGTTTTTT.

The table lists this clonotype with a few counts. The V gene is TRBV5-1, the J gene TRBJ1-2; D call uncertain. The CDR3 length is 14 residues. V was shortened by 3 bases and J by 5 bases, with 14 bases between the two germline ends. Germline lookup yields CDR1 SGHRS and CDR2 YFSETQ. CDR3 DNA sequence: TGCGCCAGCAGCTCGCCGGGATCTTTTTATGGCTACACCTTC. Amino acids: CASSSPGSFYGYTF.

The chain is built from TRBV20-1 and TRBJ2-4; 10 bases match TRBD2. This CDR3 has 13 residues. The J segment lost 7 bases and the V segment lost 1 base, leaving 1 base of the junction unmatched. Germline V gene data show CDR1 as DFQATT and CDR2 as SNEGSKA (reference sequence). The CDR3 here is CSARASGSNIQYF. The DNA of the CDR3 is TGCAGTGCTAGAGCTAGCGGGAGTAACATTCAGTACTTC.

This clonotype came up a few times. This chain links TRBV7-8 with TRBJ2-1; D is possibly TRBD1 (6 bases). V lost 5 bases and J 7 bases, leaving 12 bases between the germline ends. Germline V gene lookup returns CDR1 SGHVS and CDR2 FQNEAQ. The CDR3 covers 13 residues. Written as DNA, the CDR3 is TGTGCCAGCAGCACGCAAACAGGGAATGAGCAGTTCTTC. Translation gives CASSTQTGNEQFF.

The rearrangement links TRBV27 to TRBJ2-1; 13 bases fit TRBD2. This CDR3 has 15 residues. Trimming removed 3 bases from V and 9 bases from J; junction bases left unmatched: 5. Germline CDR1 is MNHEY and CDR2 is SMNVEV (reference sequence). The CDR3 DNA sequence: TGTGCCAGCAGTTTCGGGACTAGCGGGGTCCGTGAGCAGTTCTTC. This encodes CASSFGTSGVREQFF.

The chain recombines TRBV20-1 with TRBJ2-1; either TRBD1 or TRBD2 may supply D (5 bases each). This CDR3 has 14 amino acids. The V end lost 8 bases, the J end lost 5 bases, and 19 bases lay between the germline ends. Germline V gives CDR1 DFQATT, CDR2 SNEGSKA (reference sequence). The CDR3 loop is CSSIRGESHNEQFF. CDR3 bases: TGCAGTTCTATAAGGGGAGAGTCCCACAATGAGCAGTTCTTC.